In this sample, the clone carrying this T cell receptor (beta chain) turned up many times. No antigen is known for it. Enrolled ophthalmopathy patients presented with a Clinical Activity Score of at least 3, a NOSPECS grade of at least 4, and disease duration under 3 months. These data come from a study of T cells in Graves' hyperthyroidism and ophthalmopathy. TCR beta CDR3 sequences were amplified from RNA transcripts. TCR CDR3 underwent first-round RT-PCR with the HTBI primer set. Via MiXCR, TCRdb re-called the multiplex PCR reads, giving one row per CDR3 protein. The profile shows 300,000 to 450,000 distinct CDR3 sequences, less than 20% of them singletons. Findings and caveats of the study: By a 13 V-J model, ophthalmopathy was set apart from stable hyperthyroidism.

This CDR3 comprises 14 residues. V was trimmed by 6 bases and J by 3 bases, leaving 12 bases between them. The chain carries TRBV12-3 or TRBV12-4 and TRBJ2-1; D possibly uses TRBD1 or TRBD2 (5 bases each). The material sequenced was blood. This sequence was found in a man aged 18 to 29 with Graves' ophthalmopathy. The CDR3 nucleotides are TGTGCCAGCAGCTCCGGGACCATCTACAATGAGCAGTTCTTC. This codes for CASSSGTIYNEQFF.